This section outlines one T cell receptor beta chain sequence together with its context. Its antigen is unknown. These data originate in a study of cytomegalovirus exposure and HLA in healthy donors. General study results and limits: What a later analysis reportedly showed was that an Asian-associated ancestry cluster had fewer N-insertions than the approximately 700-donor mean.

V was trimmed by 0 bases and J by 2 bases, leaving 16 bases between them. CDR1 and CDR2 (germline): LGHNA, YSLEER. There are 17 residues in the CDR3. In the PCR, 60 Vbeta and 13 Jbeta primers were used. Profiled with immunoSEQ multiplex PCR; TCRdb holds only in-frame clones, not every one. This sample's table reports around 150,000 clones. The TCR was taken from a woman aged 55 to 70 in good health and CMV-seronegative. The specimen sequenced was PBMCs. This chain links TRBV4-3 with TRBJ1-2; the D gene is possibly TRBD1 (6 bases). The CDR3 bases are TGCGCCAGCAGCCAAGAGTTACGCACTACAGGGAACTATGGCTACACCTTC. Translation: CASSQELRTTGNYGYTF.